This TCR beta chain was found in a study of blood T cell repertoires in COVID-19. Turning to the study itself: In each case, the material was cDNA or gDNA derived from T cells, B-cell-depleted T cells, or PBMCs.

Trimming at V came to 4 bases and at J to 6 bases, leaving 9 bases not matched to a gene. The CDR3 runs 15 residues. Germline CDR1 reads SGHDN; CDR2 reads FVKESK. In the authors' workflow: It was from reference gene primer amplification that nucleated cell counts were estimated. Here immunoSEQ multiplex PCR was the method, and the copy in TCRdb shows in-frame clones only, minus some. V and J calls plus clone size are reproduced from that table; the DNA served to infer D and trimming. Of roughly 69,000 clones in the sample, about four fifths were seen once. The specimen sequenced was peripheral blood. This TCR was recovered from a human donor in a cohort sampled during active COVID-19. This chain joins TRBV14 and TRBJ1-2; 9 nucleotides agree with TRBD1. The CDR3 bases are TGTGCCAGCAGCCCTCCCTTCACAGGGGGCAATGGCTACACCTTC. Protein product: CASSPPFTGGNGYTF.